The 12 T cell receptor beta chains listed next were all sequenced from one sample in a study of OX40 agonist ivuxolimab in advanced cancers. Measured with immunoSEQ multiplex PCR; TCRdb has only the in-frame clones, and not every one. The data contain under 50,000 clones, roughly 82% of them singletons. The material was CD4+ or CD8+ T cells sorted from blood, obtained in a trial of the OX40 agonist ivuxolimab. Receptors originate from an adult with an advanced solid tumor such as melanoma, head and neck, liver or kidney cancer.

The chain carries TRBV30 and TRBJ2-2, with 8 bases that match TRBD1. This CDR3 has 14 residues. Germline CDR1 and CDR2: GTSNPN and SVGIG (reference sequence). The V gene end was trimmed by 6 bases and the J gene end by 3 bases; junction bases not matched to a gene: 6. Here the CDR3 reads CACWTGRDTGELFF. The CDR3 coding sequence is TGTGCCTGTTGGACAGGGCGGGACACCGGGGAGCTGTTTTTT.

The chain is built from TRBV7-8 and TRBJ2-1, with D uncertain. The CDR3 runs to 16 residues. Trimming took 2 bases from V and 0 from J, leaving 11 bases between them. Per the germline V gene, CDR1 is SGHVS and CDR2 is FQNEAQ. The CDR3 sequence: CASSLFGGNSYNEQFF. The DNA of the CDR3 is TGTGCCAGCAGCTTATTCGGTGGAAACTCCTACAATGAGCAGTTCTTC.

The chain joins TRBV30 to TRBJ2-7, with D perhaps matching TRBD2 (7 bases). Looked up from germline, CDR1 is GTSNPN and CDR2 is SVGIG (reference sequence). The CDR3 contains 14 residues. V lost 3 bases and J lost 4, with 16 bases in between. The CDR3 DNA reads as TGTGCCTGGAGCCGGGGGGCCACAATTTACGAGCAGTACTTC. This translates into CAWSRGATIYEQYF.

A single count supports this clone. The chain recombines TRBV18 with TRBJ2-5, with TRBD1 identical over 8 bases. Per the germline V gene, CDR1 is KGHSH and CDR2 is LQKENI. After removal of 6 bases from V and 3 bases from J, the junction contained 6 bases not matched to a gene. This CDR3 is 14 amino acids long. The chain's CDR3 is CASSTTTGEETQYF. The CDR3 region has the DNA TGTGCCAGCTCCACCACGACAGGGGAAGAGACCCAGTACTTC.

The V gene is TRBV7-2, the J gene TRBJ2-7, with 8 bases fitting TRBD2. V was clipped by 4 bases and J by 4 bases; unmatched bases: 9. CDR3 length equals 15 residues. CDR1 is SGHTA, CDR2 FQGNSA, per germline. The CDR3 DNA reads TGTGCCAGCAGCTCCTTTGCGGGAGGCTCGTACGAGCAGTACTTC. Protein: CASSSFAGGSYEQYF.

The DNA for the CDR3 is TGTGCCAGTACCCCGACAGGGTCCCCCTACGAGCAGTACTTC. It yields the protein CASTPTGSPYEQYF. The V call is TRBV19, the J call TRBJ2-7; 7 nucleotides match TRBD1. Germline V gene sequence: CDR1 LNHDA, CDR2 SQIVND (reference sequence). The CDR3 runs 14 residues. Trimming at V came to 7 bases and at J to 2 bases, leaving 8 bases not matched to a gene.

CDR3 residues: CSGGTPREQYF. The CDR3 nucleotides read TGCAGCGGCGGGACTCCGAGGGAGCAGTACTTC. V usage is TRBV29-1 and J usage is TRBJ2-7, with D possibly TRBD2 on 6 matching bases. The length of the CDR3 is 11 residues. Germline V gives CDR1 SQVTM, CDR2 ANQGSEA. V was shortened by 7 bases and J by 7 bases, with 14 bases between the two germline ends.

The V call is TRBV30, the J call TRBJ1-1; D gene unclear. CDR3 size: 12 residues. Trimming took 0 bases from V and 7 from J, leaving 9 bases between them. Per the germline V gene, CDR1 is GTSNPN and CDR2 is SVGIG (reference sequence). The CDR3 bases are TGTGCCTGGAGTGTACTATGGCTTGAAGCTTTCTTT. Encoded protein: CAWSVLWLEAFF.

This rearrangement joins TRBV5-6 to TRBJ1-2; D is unresolved. V gave up 1 base and J gave up 9 bases, with 16 bases separating them. The CDR3 consists of 14 residues. Germline CDR1 is SGHDT and CDR2 is YYEEEE. The CDR3 bases are TGTGCCAGCAGCTTGATGGCAGGTCCTTTGCGCTACACCTTC. The encoded protein is CASSLMAGPLRYTF. Using reference TRBV5-6 and TRBJ1-2 for the parts outside the CDR3, the full variable domain is DAGVTQSPTHLIKTRGQQVTLRCSPKSGHDTVSWYQQALGQGPQFIFQYYEEEERQRGNFPDRFSGHQFPNYSSELNVNALLLGDSALYLCASSLMAGPLRYTFGSGTRLTVV.

The chain uses TRBV10-1 and TRBJ1-1; the match to TRBD1 covers 8 bases. The CDR3 spans 14 residues. The V and J ends lost 3 bases and 6 bases, in that order; junction bases with no gene match: 6. Looked up from germline, CDR1 is WNHNN and CDR2 is SYGVQD (reference sequence). The CDR3 loop reads CASSDRTGPAEAFF. The CDR3 bases are TGCGCCAGCAGTGACCGGACAGGGCCAGCTGAAGCTTTCTTT.

This clone occurred once. The chain joins TRBV19 to TRBJ2-3; D call uncertain. The ends were cut back, 0 bases at V and 4 bases at J, with 5 bases in the middle. CDR1 is LNHDA and CDR2 is SQIVND in the germline V gene (reference sequence). The length of the CDR3 is 13 residues. The CDR3 nucleotides are TGTGCCAGTAGTATAGACTTCTCAGATACGCAGTATTTT. The encoded protein is CASSIDFSDTQYF.

This clone was seen once. The rearrangement links TRBV4-3 to TRBJ2-5, with a tentative D call TRBD2 (5 bases). V lost 0 bases to trimming and J lost 4 bases, with 12 bases between them. The germline CDR1 and CDR2 sequences are LGHNA and YSLEER. This CDR3 contains 15 residues. Here the CDR3 DNA reads TGCGCCAGCAGCCAAGATCCGGGGTGGTTAGAGACCCAGTACTTC. Its translation is CASSQDPGWLETQYF.